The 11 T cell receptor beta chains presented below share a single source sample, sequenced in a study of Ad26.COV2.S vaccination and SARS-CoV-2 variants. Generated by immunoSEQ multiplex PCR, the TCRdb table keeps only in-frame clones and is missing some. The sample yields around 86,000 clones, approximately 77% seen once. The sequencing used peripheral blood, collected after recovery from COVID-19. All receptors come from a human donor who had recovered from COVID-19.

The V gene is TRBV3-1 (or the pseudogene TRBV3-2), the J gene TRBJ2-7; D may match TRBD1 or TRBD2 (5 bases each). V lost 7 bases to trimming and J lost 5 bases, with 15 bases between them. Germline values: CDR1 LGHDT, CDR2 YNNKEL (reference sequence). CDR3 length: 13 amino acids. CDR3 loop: CASTAGVGDEQYF. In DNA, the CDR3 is TGTGCCAGCACCGCGGGTGTAGGGGACGAGCAGTACTTC.

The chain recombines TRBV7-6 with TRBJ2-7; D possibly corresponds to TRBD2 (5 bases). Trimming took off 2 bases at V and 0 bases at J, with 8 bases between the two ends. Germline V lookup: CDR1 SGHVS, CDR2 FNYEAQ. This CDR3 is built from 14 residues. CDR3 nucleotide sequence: TGTGCCAGCAGCTTAACGGGAACCTCCTACGAGCAGTACTTC. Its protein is CASSLTGTSYEQYF. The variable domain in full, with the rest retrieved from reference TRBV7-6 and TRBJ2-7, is GAGVSQSPRYKVTKRGQDVALRCDPISGHVSLYWYRQALGQGPEFLTYFNYEAQQDKSGLPNDRFSAERPEGSISTLTIQRTEQRDSAMYRCASSLTGTSYEQYFGPGTRLTVT.

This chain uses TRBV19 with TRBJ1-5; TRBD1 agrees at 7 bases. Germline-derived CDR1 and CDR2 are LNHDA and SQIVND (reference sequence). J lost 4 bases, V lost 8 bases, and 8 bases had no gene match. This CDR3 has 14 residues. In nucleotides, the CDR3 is TGTGCCAGTGGCAGCGGGACAGCGAATCAGCCCCAGCATTTT. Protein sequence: CASGSGTANQPQHF.

The DNA for the CDR3 is TGTGCCAGCTCACTCAAGGAGGACTATGGCTACACCTTC. This sequence encodes CASSLKEDYGYTF. This rearrangement joins TRBV18 to TRBJ1-2, with no clear D. The V and J ends lost 4 bases and 3 bases respectively, with 9 bases between them. Per germline, CDR1 KGHSH and CDR2 LQKENI. CDR3 length: 13 residues.

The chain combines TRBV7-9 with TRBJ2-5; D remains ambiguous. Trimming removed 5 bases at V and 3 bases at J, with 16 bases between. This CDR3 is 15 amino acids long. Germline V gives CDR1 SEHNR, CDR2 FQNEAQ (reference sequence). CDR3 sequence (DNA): TGTGCCAGCAGCCTTCCTTGGACGGCCGAAGAGACCCAGTACTTC. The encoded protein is CASSLPWTAEETQYF.

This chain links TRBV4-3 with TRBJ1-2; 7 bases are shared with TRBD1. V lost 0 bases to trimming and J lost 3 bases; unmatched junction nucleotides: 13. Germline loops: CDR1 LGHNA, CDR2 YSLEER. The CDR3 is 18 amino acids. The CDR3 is CASSQDRAAGGLDYGYTF. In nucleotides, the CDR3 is TGCGCCAGCAGCCAAGATCGGGCGGCAGGGGGTCTAGACTATGGCTACACCTTC.

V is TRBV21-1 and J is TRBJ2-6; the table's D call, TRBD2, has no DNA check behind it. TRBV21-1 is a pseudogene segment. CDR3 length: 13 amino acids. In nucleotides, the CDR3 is TGTGCCAGCACAGAAGGCGGATACAACGTCCTGACTTTC. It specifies CASTEGGYNVLTF.

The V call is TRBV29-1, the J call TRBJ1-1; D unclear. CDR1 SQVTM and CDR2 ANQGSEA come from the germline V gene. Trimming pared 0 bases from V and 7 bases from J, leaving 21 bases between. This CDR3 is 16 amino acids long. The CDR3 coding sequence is TGCAGCGTTGAAGATCCCCAGGCACCGTGGTCGATTGAAGCTTTCTTT. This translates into CSVEDPQAPWSIEAFF.

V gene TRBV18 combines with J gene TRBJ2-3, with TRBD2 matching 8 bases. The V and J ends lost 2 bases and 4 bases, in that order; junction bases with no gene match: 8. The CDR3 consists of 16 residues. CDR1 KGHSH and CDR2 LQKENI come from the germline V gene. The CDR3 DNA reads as TGTGCCAGCTCACCAGTTGCGGGGGGAGGTGCAGATACGCAGTATTTT. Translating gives CASSPVAGGGADTQYF.

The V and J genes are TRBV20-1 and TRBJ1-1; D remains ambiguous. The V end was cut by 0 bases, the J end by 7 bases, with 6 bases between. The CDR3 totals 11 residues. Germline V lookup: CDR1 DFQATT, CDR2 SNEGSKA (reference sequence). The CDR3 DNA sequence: TGCAGTGCTAGAGACAGTTATGAAGCTTTCTTT. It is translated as CSARDSYEAFF.

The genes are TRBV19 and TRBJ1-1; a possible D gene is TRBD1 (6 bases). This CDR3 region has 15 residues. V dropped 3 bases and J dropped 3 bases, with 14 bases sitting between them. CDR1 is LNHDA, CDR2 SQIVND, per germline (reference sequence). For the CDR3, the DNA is TGTGCCAGTAGTATCCAACAGGGTTGGGACACTGAAGCTTTCTTT. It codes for CASSIQQGWDTEAFF. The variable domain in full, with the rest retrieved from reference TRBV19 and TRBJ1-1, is DGGITQSPKYLFRKEGQNVTLSCEQNLNHDAMYWYRQDPGQGLRLIYYSQIVNDFQKGDIAEGYSVSREKKESFPLTVTSAQKNPTAFYLCASSIQQGWDTEAFFGQGTRLTVV.